The 4 T cell receptor beta chains below come from one sample, sequenced in a study of CD8 T cells in Susac syndrome. When the RNA was reverse transcribed, random hexamers were used with an input of roughly 0.45 to 1 ug. One entry per CDR3 protein, called by TCRdb with MiXCR from the immunoSEQ multiplex PCR reads. The sample contains roughly 330,000 distinct CDR3 sequences, about 91% of which appear only once. The material sequenced was CD4+ T cells from PBMCs. The receptors were sampled from a human donor with multiple sclerosis.

This clonotype has only a few counts. The rearrangement joins TRBV27 to TRBJ2-1; 10 bases align to TRBD1. CDR1 MNHEY and CDR2 SMNVEV come from the germline V gene (reference sequence). V lost 6 bases to trimming and J lost 3 bases; unmatched junction nucleotides: 5. The CDR3 covers 15 residues. The CDR3 coding sequence is TGTGCCAGCAGACAGGACAGGGGGAACTACAATGAGCAGTTCTTC. Translating gives CASRQDRGNYNEQFF.

The rearrangement links TRBV18 to TRBJ2-5; 9 bases line up with TRBD1. The CDR3 is 15 amino acids. The V gene's germline CDR1 is KGHSH and CDR2 LQKENI. V shed 3 bases, J shed 5 bases, and the junction held 7 bases outside the gene matches. In DNA form, the CDR3 reads TGTGCCAGCTCACCTGAAGCCGGGACAGGGGAGACCCAGTACTTC. Protein: CASSPEAGTGETQYF.

V is TRBV6-1 and J is TRBJ2-2; possible D gene TRBD2, 6 bases. The CDR3 has 15 amino acids. The germline CDR1 and CDR2 sequences are MNHNS and SASEGT. The V end lost 5 bases, the J end lost 7 bases, and 17 bases lay between the germline ends. Written as DNA, the CDR3 is TGTGCCAGCAGTCTCCGGGGACTTCGGCTCGGGGAGCTGTTTTTT. It yields the protein CASSLRGLRLGELFF.

The CDR3 is CASLWGGANQETQYF. The CDR3, as DNA: TGTGCCAGCTTGTGGGGCGGGGCTAACCAAGAGACCCAGTACTTC. This chain joins TRBV2 and TRBJ2-5; tentatively, D is TRBD2 (6 bases). CDR3 length: 15 amino acids. Germline CDR1 and CDR2: SNHLY and FYNNEI. V was cut by 8 bases and J by 0 bases, with 16 bases left in between. Complete variable domain (other parts from reference TRBV2 and TRBJ2-5): EPEVTQTPSHQVTQMGQEVILRCVPISNHLYFYWYRQILGQKVEFLVSFYNNEISEKSEIFDDQFSVERPDGSNFTLKIRSTKLEDSAMYFCASLWGGANQETQYFGPGTRLLVL.